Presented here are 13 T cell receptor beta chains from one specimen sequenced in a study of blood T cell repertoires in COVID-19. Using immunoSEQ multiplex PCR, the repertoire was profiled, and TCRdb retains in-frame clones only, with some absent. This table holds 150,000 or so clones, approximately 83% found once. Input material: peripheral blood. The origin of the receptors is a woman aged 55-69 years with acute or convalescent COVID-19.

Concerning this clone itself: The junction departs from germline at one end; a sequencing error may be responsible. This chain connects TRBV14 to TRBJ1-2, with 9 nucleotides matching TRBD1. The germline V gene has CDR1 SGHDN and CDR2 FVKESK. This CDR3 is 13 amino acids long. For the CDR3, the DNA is TGTGCCAGCAGCCTTGTCCCGGGACAGGGATGGTACTTC. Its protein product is CASSLVPGQGWYF.

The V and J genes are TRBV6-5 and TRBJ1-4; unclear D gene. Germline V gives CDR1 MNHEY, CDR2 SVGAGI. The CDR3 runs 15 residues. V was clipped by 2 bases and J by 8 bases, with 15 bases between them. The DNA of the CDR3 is TGTGCCAGCAGTTACCTCGGAGGGAATGAAGAAAAACTGTTTTTT. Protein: CASSYLGGNEEKLFF.

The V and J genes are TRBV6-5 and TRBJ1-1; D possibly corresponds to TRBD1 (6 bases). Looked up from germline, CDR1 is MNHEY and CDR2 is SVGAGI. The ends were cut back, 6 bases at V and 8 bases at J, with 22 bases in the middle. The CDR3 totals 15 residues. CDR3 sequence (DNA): TGTGCCAGCAGGTCGGAACCGCAGGGACACTACGAAGCTTTCTTT. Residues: CASRSEPQGHYEAFF.

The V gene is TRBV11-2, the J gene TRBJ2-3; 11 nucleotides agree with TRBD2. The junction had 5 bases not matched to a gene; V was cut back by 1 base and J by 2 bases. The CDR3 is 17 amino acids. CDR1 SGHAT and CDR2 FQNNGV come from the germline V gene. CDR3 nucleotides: TGTGCCAGCAGCTTAGGAATTAGCGGGGGGGACACAGATACGCAGTATTTT. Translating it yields CASSLGISGGDTDTQYF.

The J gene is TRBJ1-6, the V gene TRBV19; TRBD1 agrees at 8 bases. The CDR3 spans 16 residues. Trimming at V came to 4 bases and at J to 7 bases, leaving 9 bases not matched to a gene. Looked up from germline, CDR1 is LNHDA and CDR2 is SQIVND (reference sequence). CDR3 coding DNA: TGTGCCAGTAGTAAACCCCAGCAGGGGGCGAATTCACCCCTCCACTTT. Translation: CASSKPQQGANSPLHF. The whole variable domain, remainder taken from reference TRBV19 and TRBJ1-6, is DGGITQSPKYLFRKEGQNVTLSCEQNLNHDAMYWYRQDPGQGLRLIYYSQIVNDFQKGDIAEGYSVSREKKESFPLTVTSAQKNPTAFYLCASSKPQQGANSPLHFGNGTRLTVT.

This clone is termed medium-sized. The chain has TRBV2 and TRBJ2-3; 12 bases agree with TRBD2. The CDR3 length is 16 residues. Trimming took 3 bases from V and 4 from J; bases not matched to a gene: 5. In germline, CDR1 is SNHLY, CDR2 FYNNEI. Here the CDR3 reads CASSDLAGGIADTQYF. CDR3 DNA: TGTGCCAGCAGTGACCTAGCGGGGGGGATCGCAGATACGCAGTATTTT.

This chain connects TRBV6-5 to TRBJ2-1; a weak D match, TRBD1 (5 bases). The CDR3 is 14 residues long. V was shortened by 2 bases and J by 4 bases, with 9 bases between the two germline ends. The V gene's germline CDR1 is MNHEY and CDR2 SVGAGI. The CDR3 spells CASSYDSRYNEQFF. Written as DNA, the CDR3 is TGTGCCAGCAGTTACGACAGCAGGTACAATGAGCAGTTCTTC.

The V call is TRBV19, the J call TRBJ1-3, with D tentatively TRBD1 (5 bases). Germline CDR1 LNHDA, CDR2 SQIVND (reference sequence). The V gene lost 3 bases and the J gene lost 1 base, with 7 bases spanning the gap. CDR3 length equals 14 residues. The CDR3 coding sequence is TGTGCCAGTAGTATTGGACAATCTGGAAACACCATATATTTT. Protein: CASSIGQSGNTIYF.

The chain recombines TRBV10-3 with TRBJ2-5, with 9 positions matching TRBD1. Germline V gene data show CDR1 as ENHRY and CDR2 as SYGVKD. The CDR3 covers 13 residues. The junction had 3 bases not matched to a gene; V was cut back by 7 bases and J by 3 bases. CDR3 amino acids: CAINDRGEETQYF. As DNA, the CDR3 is TGTGCCATCAATGACAGGGGGGAAGAGACCCAGTACTTC.

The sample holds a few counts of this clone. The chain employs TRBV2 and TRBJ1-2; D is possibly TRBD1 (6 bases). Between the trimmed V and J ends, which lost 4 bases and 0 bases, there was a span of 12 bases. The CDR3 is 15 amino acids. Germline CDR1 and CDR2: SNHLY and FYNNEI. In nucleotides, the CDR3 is TGTGCCAGCAGTGTCTCGGACAGCGCTAACTATGGCTACACCTTC. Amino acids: CASSVSDSANYGYTF.

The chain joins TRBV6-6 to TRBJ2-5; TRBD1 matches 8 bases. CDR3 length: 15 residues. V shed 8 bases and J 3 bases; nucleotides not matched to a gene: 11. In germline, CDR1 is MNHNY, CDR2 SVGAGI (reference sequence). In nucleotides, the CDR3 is TGTGCCAGCGTTAACAGGGGGGCCACAAAAGAGACCCAGTACTTC. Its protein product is CASVNRGATKETQYF.

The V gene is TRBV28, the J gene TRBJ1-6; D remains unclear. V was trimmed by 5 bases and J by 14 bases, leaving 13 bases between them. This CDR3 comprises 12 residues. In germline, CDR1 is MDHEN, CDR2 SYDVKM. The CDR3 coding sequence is TGTGCCAGCAGTCTTTTTCCCCGGGCCCTCCACTTT. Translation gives CASSLFPRALHF.

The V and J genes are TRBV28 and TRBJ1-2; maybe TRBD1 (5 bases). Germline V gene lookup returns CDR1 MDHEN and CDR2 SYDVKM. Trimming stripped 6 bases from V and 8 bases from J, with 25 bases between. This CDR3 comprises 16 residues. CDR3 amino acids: CASSLASQGRGGGYTF. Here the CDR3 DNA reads TGTGCCAGCAGCCTGGCCTCCCAAGGGCGGGGGGGAGGCTACACCTTC.